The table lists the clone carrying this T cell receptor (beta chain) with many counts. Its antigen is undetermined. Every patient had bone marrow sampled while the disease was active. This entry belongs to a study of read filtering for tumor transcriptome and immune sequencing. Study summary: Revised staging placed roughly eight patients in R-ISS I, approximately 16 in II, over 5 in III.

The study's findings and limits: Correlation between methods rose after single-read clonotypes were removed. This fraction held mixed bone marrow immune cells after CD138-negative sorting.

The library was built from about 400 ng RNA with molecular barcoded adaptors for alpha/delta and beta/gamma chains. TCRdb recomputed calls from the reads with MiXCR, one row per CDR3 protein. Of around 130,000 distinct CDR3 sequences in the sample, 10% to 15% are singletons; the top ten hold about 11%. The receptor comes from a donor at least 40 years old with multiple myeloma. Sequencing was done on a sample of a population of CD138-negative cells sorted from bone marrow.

Written as DNA, the CDR3 is TGTGCCAGCAGGGAGATGGGGGGATTGAACACCGGGGAGCTGTTTTTT. Translating gives CASREMGGLNTGELFF. The rearrangement uses TRBV12-3 or TRBV12-4 and TRBJ2-2, with D possibly being TRBD2 (6 bases). V lost 6 bases to trimming and J lost 1 base, with 15 bases between them. CDR3 length equals 16 residues.